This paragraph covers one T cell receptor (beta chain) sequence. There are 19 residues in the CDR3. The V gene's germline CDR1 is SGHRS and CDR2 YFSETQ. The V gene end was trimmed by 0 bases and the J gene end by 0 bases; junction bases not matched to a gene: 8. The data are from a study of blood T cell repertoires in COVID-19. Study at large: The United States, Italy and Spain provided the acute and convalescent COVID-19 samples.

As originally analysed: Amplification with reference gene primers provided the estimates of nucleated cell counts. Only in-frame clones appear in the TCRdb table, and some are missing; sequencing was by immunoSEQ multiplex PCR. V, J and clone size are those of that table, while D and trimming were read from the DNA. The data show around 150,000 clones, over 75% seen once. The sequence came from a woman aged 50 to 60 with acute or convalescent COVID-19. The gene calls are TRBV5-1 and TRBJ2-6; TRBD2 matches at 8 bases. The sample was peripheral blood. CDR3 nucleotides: TGCGCCAGCAGCTTGGCTCCGGGACTAGAAGCCTCTGGGGCCAACGTCCTGACTTTC. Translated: CASSLAPGLEASGANVLTF.